This TCR beta chain emerged from a study of blood T cell repertoires in COVID-19. Study-wide context: Sources were T cells, B-cell-depleted T cells, or PBMCs; the material itself was cDNA or gDNA.

V shed 5 bases and J 4 bases; nucleotides not matched to a gene: 6. There are 15 residues in the CDR3. Germline CDR1 and CDR2: SGHDT and YYEEEE. Sequencing used immunoSEQ multiplex PCR; TCRdb keeps in-frame clones, though not all of them. Of around 250,000 clones listed, more than 85% are singletons. This clone was seen a handful of times. The sequence came from a woman in her forties or fifties who had recovered from COVID-19. Material for sequencing was PBMCs or T cells enriched from blood (not recorded which). This chain connects TRBV5-6 to TRBJ1-4, with 9 nucleotides matching TRBD1. The CDR3 loop reads CASRTGGEGNEKLFF. The CDR3 DNA is TGTGCCAGCAGAACAGGGGGCGAGGGTAATGAAAAACTGTTTTTT. The whole variable domain, remainder taken from reference TRBV5-6 and TRBJ1-4, is DAGVTQSPTHLIKTRGQQVTLRCSPKSGHDTVSWYQQALGQGPQFIFQYYEEEERQRGNFPDRFSGHQFPNYSSELNVNALLLGDSALYLCASRTGGEGNEKLFFGSGTQLSVL.